The source of this T cell receptor (beta chain) is a study of CD8 T cells in Susac syndrome. With random hexamers, reverse transcription was performed on about 0.45 to 1 ug of RNA. MiXCR, run by TCRdb on the immunoSEQ multiplex PCR reads, gives a single entry per CDR3 protein. The sample has about 300,000 distinct CDR3 sequences, 70% to 90% seen once. This CDR3 is built from 12 residues. Germline values: CDR1 LNHDA, CDR2 SQIVND (reference sequence). The V end was cut by 7 bases, the J end by 3 bases, with 7 bases between. The gene calls are TRBV19 and TRBJ2-1; unclear D gene. Sequencing input: CD8+ T cells from PBMCs. The clonotype originates from a human donor with multiple sclerosis. In DNA, the CDR3 is TGTGCCAGTAATGGGTTCTACAATGAGCAGTTCTTC. Residues: CASNGFYNEQFF.